A selection of T cell receptor beta chains follows, all from one sample in a study of T cells after yellow fever vaccination. TCRdb re-called the 5' RACE reads through MiXCR, storing one row per CDR3 protein. The table shows under 100,000 distinct CDR3 sequences, with roughly 5.2% occurring only once. Sequenced material: CD8+ T cells sorted from PBMCs, taken 10 days after the yellow fever booster vaccination. Source of these receptors: a man in his late teens or twenties who received the YFV17D yellow fever vaccine. Each CDR3 is given with its conserved first and last residue. Fields, in order: J gene, clone size, D gene, CDR3 length, V gene, CDR3 DNA, CDR3 protein. A D gene is named only where the DNA matches it firmly. Rows give clone size only sometimes, using once, few, many, or a class for an expanded clone.

J: TRBJ2-1; size: NA; D: NA; length: 16; V: TRBV4-3; DNA: TGCGCCAGCAGCCAAGATGTGCCAGGGGGGGGTGATGAGCAGTTCTTC; CDR3: CASSQDVPGGGDEQFF
J: TRBJ2-7; size: few; D: TRBD1; length: 14; V: TRBV7-6; DNA: TGTGCCAGCAGCGCTGGACAGGGGGCCTACGAGCAGTACTTC; CDR3: CASSAGQGAYEQYF
J: TRBJ2-7; size: many; D: TRBD1; length: 15; V: TRBV5-1; DNA: TGCGCCAGCAGCTTGGAGGGACAGGGGAGTGACGAGCAGTACTTC; CDR3: CASSLEGQGSDEQYF
J: TRBJ2-7; size: NA; D: NA; length: 15; V: TRBV4-1; DNA: TGCGCCAGCAGCCAAGATCCCCGGGGGGCTTACGAGCAGTACTTC; CDR3: CASSQDPRGAYEQYF
J: TRBJ1-1; size: NA; D: TRBD1; length: 14; V: TRBV4-1; DNA: TGCGCCAGCAGCCCCACAGGGGGGCAGACTGAAGCTTTCTTT; CDR3: CASSPTGGQTEAFF
J: TRBJ2-2; size: few; D: TRBD2; length: 14; V: TRBV10-2; DNA: TGCGCCCCTCCTTCTAGCGGGGGGGCCCGGGAGCTGTTTTTT; CDR3: CAPPSSGGARELFF
J: TRBJ1-6; size: few; D: NA; length: 16; V: TRBV5-1; DNA: TGCGCCAGCAGCTTACCCACCGACCGGCTGGATTCACCCCTCCACTTT; CDR3: CASSLPTDRLDSPLHF
J: TRBJ1-1; size: NA; D: NA; length: 16; V: TRBV4-3; DNA: TGCGCCAGCAGCCAAGATGGGGGGGGGCCGGGGACTGAAGCTTTCTTT; CDR3: CASSQDGGGPGTEAFF
J: TRBJ1-5; size: many; D: NA; length: 14; V: TRBV21-1; DNA: TGTGCCAGCAGCATACCGACCGAACTTCGGGCCCAGCATTTT; CDR3: CASSIPTELRAQHF
J: TRBJ2-5; size: many; D: NA; length: 13; V: TRBV4-1; DNA: TGCGCCAGCAGCCGTGTTTCGGATGAGACCCAGTACTTC; CDR3: CASSRVSDETQYF
J: TRBJ2-3; size: NA; D: TRBD2; length: 15; V: TRBV7-9; DNA: TGTGCCAGCACCAGACTAGCGGGGGACACAGATACGCAGTATTTT; CDR3: CASTRLAGDTDTQYF
J: TRBJ1-3; size: NA; D: NA; length: 17; V: TRBV28; DNA: TGTGCCAGCAGTTTATGGGGAGTTAGATCCTCTGGAAACACCATATATTTT; CDR3: CASSLWGVRSSGNTIYF
J: TRBJ1-5; size: few; D: NA; length: 17; V: TRBV6-6; DNA: TGTGCCAGCAGTTACATTCTCAGGGGCCGAGACAATCAGCCCCAGCATTTT; CDR3: CASSYILRGRDNQPQHF
J: TRBJ2-1; size: many; D: TRBD2; length: 14; V: TRBV12-3/TRBV12-4; DNA: TGTGCCAGCAGGGCTAGCGGGGGCTGGAATGAGCAGTTCTTC; CDR3: CASRASGGWNEQFF
J: TRBJ2-7; size: NA; D: NA; length: 15; V: TRBV4-3; DNA: TGCGCCAGCAGCCCGGACTTCCAAAGCTCCTACGAGCAGTACTTC; CDR3: CASSPDFQSSYEQYF
J: TRBJ1-4; size: few; D: TRBD1; length: 15; V: TRBV7-9; DNA: TGTGCCAGCAGCTTGTTACAGGGGACGGATGAAAAACTGTTTTTT; CDR3: CASSLLQGTDEKLFF
J: TRBJ2-4; size: many; D: NA; length: 14; V: TRBV5-6; DNA: TGTGCCAGCAGCTTGGTAGCAGGGGGGAACATTCAGTACTTC; CDR3: CASSLVAGGNIQYF
J: TRBJ1-4; size: few; D: NA; length: 15; V: TRBV4-1; DNA: TGCGCCAGCAGTGGGATCAGGGAGGGTAATGAAAAACTGTTTTTT; CDR3: CASSGIREGNEKLFF
J: TRBJ2-3; size: NA; D: TRBD2; length: 17; V: TRBV7-2; DNA: TGTGCCAGCAGCCCCCAAGGAGGGGCGGGGGGGCTGGATACGCAGTATTTT; CDR3: CASSPQGGAGGLDTQYF
J: TRBJ2-1; size: NA; D: TRBD1; length: 16; V: TRBV7-9; DNA: TGTGCCAGCAGCATCGGGACAGGTAATAAGTTGGATGAGCAGTTCTTC; CDR3: CASSIGTGNKLDEQFF
J: TRBJ2-1; size: few; D: NA; length: 11; V: TRBV12-3/TRBV12-4; DNA: TGTGCCAGCGCCGCGGCCTACGAGCAGTTCTTC; CDR3: CASAAAYEQFF
J: TRBJ2-1; size: NA; D: NA; length: 14; V: TRBV30; DNA: TGTGCCGGAGACGGGGCCCTTCTACGTAATGAGCAGTTCTTC; CDR3: CAGDGALLRNEQFF